Presented here are 28 T cell receptor beta chains from one specimen sequenced in a study of T cells in Graves' hyperthyroidism and ophthalmopathy. TCR beta CDR3 regions were amplified from RNA transcripts. The primer set for the first-round RT-PCR of the TCR CDR3 was HTBI. TCRdb used MiXCR to reprocess the multiplex PCR reads, holding one entry per CDR3 protein. This sample has hundreds of thousands of distinct CDR3 sequences; 15% to 20% occur once, and the top ten carry 3% to 4.5%. Sequencing used blood. The receptors come from a woman in her 30s with Graves' hyperthyroidism.

This clonotype appeared many times. The CDR3 is CAWRKTGNQPQHF. CDR3 bases: TGTGCCTGGAGAAAGACAGGCAATCAGCCCCAGCATTTT. The J gene is TRBJ1-5, the V gene TRBV30; tentatively, D is TRBD1 (5 bases). The germline CDR1 and CDR2 sequences are GTSNPN and SVGIG (reference sequence). This CDR3 has 13 residues. The V end lost 3 bases, the J end lost 2 bases, and 8 bases lay between the germline ends.

This clonotype was counted at least ten times. The rearrangement links TRBV6-2 or TRBV6-3 to TRBJ2-1; 16 positions agree with TRBD2. Germline V gives CDR1 MNHEY, CDR2 SVGEGT. The CDR3 runs to 16 residues. V was pared by 2 bases and J by 13 bases, with 8 bases of the junction left unmatched. CDR3 region: CASSYGGLAGGLEQFF. CDR3 nucleotides: TGTGCCAGCAGTTACGGGGGACTAGCGGGAGGGCTTGAACAGTTCTTC.

This clonotype was counted between two and nine times. This chain uses TRBV6-1 with TRBJ1-2, with D possibly TRBD1 on 5 matching bases. V lost 4 bases and J 0 bases, leaving 9 bases between the germline ends. CDR3 length: 14 residues. Germline V gene sequence: CDR1 MNHNS, CDR2 SASEGT. CDR3 loop: CASSGPTANYGYTF. The CDR3 DNA reads TGTGCCAGCAGTGGACCGACAGCTAACTATGGCTACACCTTC.

Written as DNA, the CDR3 is TGTGCCAGCAGTTCACGGGACAGGGGCGGTAGCACAGATACGCAGTATTTT. This translates into CASSSRDRGGSTDTQYF. V is TRBV28 and J is TRBJ2-3; TRBD1 matches 10 bases. This CDR3 is built from 17 residues. V gave up 4 bases and J gave up 0 bases; unmatched junction bases: 7. Germline values: CDR1 MDHEN, CDR2 SYDVKM. The whole variable domain, filled in from reference TRBV28 and TRBJ2-3, reads DVKVTQSSRYLVKRTGEKVFLECVQDMDHENMFWYRQDPGLGLRLIYFSYDVKMKEKGDIPEGYSVSREKKERFSLILESASTNQTSMYLCASSSRDRGGSTDTQYFGPGTRLTVL.

The table lists this clonotype with many counts. This chain uses TRBV11-2 with TRBJ2-2; 8 bases agree with TRBD2. CDR1 SGHAT and CDR2 FQNNGV come from the germline V gene. This CDR3 has 16 residues. The ends lost 3 bases at V and 0 bases at J; junction bases unmatched: 3. In DNA form, the CDR3 reads TGTGCCAGCAGCTTTACTAGCGGAGCGAACACCGGGGAGCTGTTTTTT. Protein sequence: CASSFTSGANTGELFF.

This clonotype showed up many times. V and J are TRBV7-2 and TRBJ2-1; D is ambiguous. This CDR3 spans 12 amino acids. Per germline, CDR1 SGHTA and CDR2 FQGNSA. V lost 6 bases and J lost 6, with 9 bases in between. The CDR3 DNA reads TGTGCCAGCAGAATCGGGCTCAATGAGCAGTTCTTC. Amino acid sequence: CASRIGLNEQFF.

This chain links TRBV30 with TRBJ2-2; D possibly corresponds to TRBD1 (6 bases). Trimming shortened V by 6 bases and J by 8 bases, and 16 bases separated the two germline ends. Germline CDR1 is GTSNPN and CDR2 is SVGIG (reference sequence). The length of the CDR3 is 13 residues. As DNA, the CDR3 is TGTGCCTGTACAGGACAGCCGGGGGGGGAGCTGTTTTTT. This sequence encodes CACTGQPGGELFF.

This clonotype appeared many times. V gene TRBV20-1 combines with J gene TRBJ2-3; D possibly corresponds to TRBD1 (7 bases). CDR1 is DFQATT and CDR2 is SNEGSKA in the germline V gene (reference sequence). CDR3 length: 17 residues. The V end lost 0 bases, the J end lost 4 bases, and 20 bases lay between the germline ends. CDR3 sequence reads: CSARDLTGSGGPDTQYF. The CDR3 DNA reads TGCAGTGCTAGAGATTTAACTGGTTCAGGGGGGCCAGATACGCAGTATTTT.

This clonotype turned up a few times. V gene TRBV5-5 combines with J gene TRBJ1-3; 8 bases agree with TRBD1. The germline CDR1 and CDR2 sequences are SGHKS and YYEKEE (reference sequence). This CDR3 region has 15 residues. J lost 5 bases, V lost 1 base, and 5 bases had no gene match. CDR3 sequence (DNA): TGTGCCAGCAGCTTGCAACAGGGGGTGCGAAACACCATATATTTT. Its protein is CASSLQQGVRNTIYF.

In this sample, this clonotype turned up many times. V and J are TRBV11-3 and TRBJ2-1, with D possibly called TRBD1 or TRBD2 (6 bases each). Germline V gives CDR1 SGHNT, CDR2 YENEEA. The V gene lost 0 bases and the J gene lost 1 base, with 13 bases spanning the gap. The CDR3 runs 17 residues. The CDR3 loop reads CASSLDRWGASYNEQFF. The DNA of the CDR3 is TGTGCCAGCAGCTTAGATCGGTGGGGGGCATCCTACAATGAGCAGTTCTTC.

At least ten counts were recorded for this clonotype. The rearrangement joins TRBV2 to TRBJ2-3; 7 bases agree with TRBD2. The CDR3 is 13 residues long. The ends lost 6 bases at V and 2 bases at J; junction bases unmatched: 2. Germline V gene data show CDR1 as SNHLY and CDR2 as FYNNEI. The CDR3 loop is CASRRDYTDTQYF. Here the CDR3 DNA reads TGTGCCAGCAGGAGGGACTACACAGATACGCAGTATTTT.

This clonotype showed up many times. V usage is TRBV27 and J usage is TRBJ2-7; D gene unclear. Germline V gives CDR1 MNHEY, CDR2 SMNVEV (reference sequence). This CDR3 is built from 13 residues. V lost 3 bases to trimming and J lost 5 bases, with 11 bases between them. In DNA, the CDR3 is TGTGCCAGCAGTTTGCAGATCTGGAACGAGCAGTACTTC. Its translation: CASSLQIWNEQYF.

J is TRBJ2-3 and V is TRBV28; D unresolved. The germline V gene has CDR1 MDHEN and CDR2 SYDVKM. V was shortened by 7 bases and J by 1 base, with 12 bases between the two germline ends. This CDR3 has 14 amino acids. CDR3 region: CASTIRAGTDTQYF. The CDR3, as DNA: TGTGCCAGCACCATACGGGCCGGCACAGATACGCAGTATTTT.

The chain has TRBV6-1 and TRBJ1-2; D is uncertain. The length of the CDR3 is 11 residues. Trimming left V 5 bases short and J 13 bases short, with 14 bases between. The germline CDR1 and CDR2 sequences are MNHNS and SASEGT. The CDR3 region has the DNA TGTGCCAGCAGTTTCTCAGGCACGGGCACCTTC. Translating gives CASSFSGTGTF.

This clonotype was recorded a few times. The chain joins TRBV9 to TRBJ2-2; TRBD2 matches 13 bases. This CDR3 contains 16 residues. J gave up 7 bases and V 0 bases, and 3 bases lay outside the gene matches. The germline V gene has CDR1 SGDLS and CDR2 YYNGEE. For the CDR3, the DNA is TGTGCCAGCAGCGTAGGGACTAGCGGGAGAGTCGGGGAGCTGTTTTTT. Encoded protein: CASSVGTSGRVGELFF.

This clonotype was seen at least ten times. The rearrangement links TRBV6-2 or TRBV6-3 to TRBJ2-7, with 10 nucleotides matching TRBD1. Germline values: CDR1 MNHEY, CDR2 SVGEGT. V shed 2 bases, J shed 6 bases, and the junction held 4 bases outside the gene matches. The CDR3 sequence is 14 residues long. The CDR3 coding sequence is TGTGCCAGCAGTTACGACAGGGGGCTGAGCGAGCAGTACTTC. It codes for CASSYDRGLSEQYF.

The table lists this clonotype with many counts. The chain joins TRBV2 to TRBJ2-1; 13 nucleotides match TRBD2. CDR3 length equals 16 residues. Germline lookup yields CDR1 SNHLY and CDR2 FYNNEI. V lost 6 bases and J lost 7; bases outside the gene matches: 9. CDR3 region: CASRKKGTSGINEQFF. The CDR3 region has the DNA TGTGCCAGCAGAAAGAAGGGGACTAGCGGGATAAATGAGCAGTTCTTC.

This clonotype came up many times. The chain couples TRBV7-2 to TRBJ2-4; D call uncertain. V shed 1 base and J shed 1 base, with 5 bases lying between them. The germline gives CDR1 SGHTA, CDR2 FQGNSA. The CDR3 spans 14 residues. CDR3: CASSLGVAKNIQYF. The CDR3 nucleotides read TGTGCCAGCAGCTTAGGGGTGGCCAAAAACATTCAGTACTTC.

As regards this clonotype: A much larger clone lies one base from this, so it may be a read error. The chain is built from TRBV20-1 and TRBJ1-1; 8 bases align to TRBD1. V lost 7 bases, J lost 1 base, and 11 bases stayed unmatched. The CDR3 is made up of 15 amino acids. Germline CDR1 and CDR2: DFQATT and SNEGSKA (reference sequence). The CDR3 sequence: CSVTSPGTGNTEAFF. In DNA form, the CDR3 reads TGCAGTGTTACAAGTCCCGGGACAGGGAACACTGAAGCTTTCTTT.

This clonotype appeared many times. The chain carries TRBV6-1 and TRBJ2-6; D is uncertain. V was shortened by 4 bases and J by 1 base, with 11 bases between the two germline ends. Germline V lookup: CDR1 MNHNS, CDR2 SASEGT. This CDR3 spans 16 amino acids. The CDR3 region is CASSGLITSGANVLTF. The CDR3 region has the DNA TGTGCCAGCAGTGGACTGATAACGTCTGGGGCCAACGTCCTGACTTTC.

This clonotype was recorded many times. The chain employs TRBV12-3 or TRBV12-4 and TRBJ2-7, with 11 nucleotides matching TRBD2. The CDR3 loop spans 13 amino acids. Trimming cost V 5 bases and J 6 bases; bases outside gene matches: 3. CDR3 sequence reads: CASSHGLAGEQYF. DNA of the CDR3: TGTGCCAGCAGTCATGGACTAGCGGGCGAGCAGTACTTC.

This clonotype was counted between two and nine times. V gene TRBV29-1 combines with J gene TRBJ1-3, with no clear D. The germline CDR1 and CDR2 sequences are SQVTM and ANQGSEA. Trimming took off 4 bases at V and 4 bases at J, with 11 bases between the two ends. The CDR3 covers 13 residues. CDR3 DNA: TGCAGCGTTGCCAGCCCCCACGGAAACACCATATATTTT. It yields the protein CSVASPHGNTIYF. Filled out from reference TRBV29-1 and TRBJ1-3, the complete variable domain reads SAVISQKPSRDICQRGTSLTIQCQVDSQVTMMFWYRQQPGQSLTLIATANQGSEATYESGFVIDKFPISRPNLTFSTLTVSNMSPEDSSIYLCSVASPHGNTIYFGEGSWLTVV.

The rearrangement links TRBV27 to TRBJ2-7, with 8 bases lining up with TRBD2. The CDR3 covers 16 residues. Germline loops: CDR1 MNHEY, CDR2 SMNVEV (reference sequence). J lost 4 bases, V lost 3 bases, and 11 bases had no gene match. CDR3 nucleotides: TGTGCCAGCAGTTTGGCTGGCGGGAGGAATCTTTACGAGCAGTACTTC. This codes for CASSLAGGRNLYEQYF.

This clonotype appeared many times. V gene TRBV28 combines with J gene TRBJ2-5, with 7 bases aligning to TRBD1. This CDR3 is 13 amino acids long. J lost 2 bases, V lost 6 bases, and 3 bases had no gene match. Germline CDR1 and CDR2: MDHEN and SYDVKM. DNA for the CDR3: TGTGCCAGCAGCATGGGACAGCAAGAGACCCAGTACTTC. Protein product: CASSMGQQETQYF.

This clonotype was seen more than once but under ten times. V and J are TRBV11-2 and TRBJ2-2; D unresolved. Deletions cut 3 bases from V and 3 bases from J, with 8 bases between. The CDR3 sequence is 14 residues long. The germline V gene has CDR1 SGHAT and CDR2 FQNNGV. The chain's CDR3 is CASSFGYYTGELFF. For the CDR3, the DNA is TGTGCCAGCAGCTTCGGCTATTACACCGGGGAGCTGTTTTTT.

A few counts support this clonotype. The chain combines TRBV13 with TRBJ2-2; D might be TRBD2 (6 bases). Per germline, CDR1 PRHDT and CDR2 FYEKMQ (reference sequence). The CDR3 loop spans 16 amino acids. V lost 5 bases and J lost 4, with 17 bases in between. The CDR3 reads CASSHPDSGTTGELFF. DNA of the CDR3: TGTGCCAGCAGCCACCCTGATAGCGGAACCACCGGGGAGCTGTTTTTT.

This clonotype has ten or more counts. V is TRBV28 and J is TRBJ2-7; D may match TRBD1 or TRBD2 (5 bases each). The CDR3 is 19 amino acids. Looked up from germline, CDR1 is MDHEN and CDR2 is SYDVKM. Trimming took off 6 bases at V and 0 bases at J, with 27 bases between the two ends. CDR3 DNA sequence: TGTGCCAGCAGCCTTTCCACCGGGACCTACCTTGAGGGCTCCTACGAGCAGTACTTC. Translation: CASSLSTGTYLEGSYEQYF.

This clonotype appeared many times. The chain employs TRBV2 and TRBJ2-1; no clear D gene. CDR1 is SNHLY and CDR2 is FYNNEI in the germline V gene. This CDR3 contains 13 residues. V was pared by 7 bases and J by 2 bases, with 9 bases between. The CDR3 sequence is CASNPGPYNEQFF. CDR3 nucleotide sequence: TGTGCCAGCAACCCGGGTCCCTACAATGAGCAGTTCTTC.